Shown below are 15 T cell receptor beta chains from a single sample sequenced in a study of OX40 agonist ivuxolimab in advanced cancers. Here immunoSEQ multiplex PCR was the method, and the copy in TCRdb shows in-frame clones only, minus some. The sample lists roughly 70,000 clones, about 90% occurring once. The material was CD4+ or CD8+ T cells sorted from blood, obtained in a trial of the OX40 agonist ivuxolimab. Receptors originate from an adult with an advanced solid tumor such as melanoma, head and neck, liver or kidney cancer.

Ten or more counts support this clone. The gene calls are TRBV5-1 and TRBJ1-2; no clear D. This CDR3 has 14 amino acids. Germline V gene lookup returns CDR1 SGHRS and CDR2 YFSETQ. The germline V and J ends were trimmed by 4 bases and 4 bases, with 14 bases remaining between them. CDR3 nucleotide sequence: TGCGCCAGCAGCGCCCAAACCTTGGGCTATGGCTACACCTTC. Its translation is CASSAQTLGYGYTF.

This chain uses TRBV30 with TRBJ1-4; 7 nucleotides match TRBD1. CDR3 length equals 13 residues. Germline loops: CDR1 GTSNPN, CDR2 SVGIG (reference sequence). V shed 0 bases and J 7 bases; nucleotides not matched to a gene: 2. The CDR3 sequence is CAWSVRTGEKLFF. CDR3 nucleotide sequence: TGTGCCTGGAGTGTACGGACAGGTGAAAAACTGTTTTTT.

The J gene is TRBJ1-6, the V gene TRBV5-4; D unresolved. CDR1 is SGHNT and CDR2 is YYREEE in the germline V gene (reference sequence). Trimming took 0 bases from V and 9 from J, leaving 10 bases between them. The length of the CDR3 is 14 residues. The CDR3 sequence: CASSLDSGVSPLHF. The CDR3 bases are TGTGCCAGCAGCTTGGACTCAGGCGTTTCACCCCTCCACTTT.

The chain is built from TRBV5-6 and TRBJ2-1, with D possibly TRBD2 on 5 matching bases. CDR1 and CDR2 from the germline V gene are SGHDT and YYEEEE. Trimming removed 5 bases at V and 6 bases at J, with 18 bases between. The CDR3 has 15 amino acids. The CDR3 protein is CASRGPGNEANEQFF. DNA of the CDR3: TGTGCCAGCAGAGGACCGGGAAACGAGGCCAATGAGCAGTTCTTC.

This sequence joins TRBV28 and TRBJ2-1, with TRBD2 identical over 9 bases. CDR3 length equals 11 residues. Germline CDR1 reads MDHEN; CDR2 reads SYDVKM. The V segment lost 7 bases and the J segment 9 bases; nucleotides outside the gene matches: 1. The CDR3 DNA reads TGTGCCAGCATGCGGGAGGGTGAGCAGTTCTTC. Protein product: CASMREGEQFF. Filled out from reference TRBV28 and TRBJ2-1, the complete variable domain reads DVKVTQSSRYLVKRTGEKVFLECVQDMDHENMFWYRQDPGLGLRLIYFSYDVKMKEKGDIPEGYSVSREKKERFSLILESASTNQTSMYLCASMREGEQFFGPGTRLTVL.

The chain couples TRBV21-1 to TRBJ2-7; the table's D call, TRBD2, was not checked against the DNA. TRBV21-1 is annotated as a pseudogene. The CDR3 totals 17 residues. The chain's CDR3 is CASSKVGSDEFSGEQYF. The CDR3 nucleotides are TGTGCCAGCAGCAAAGTTGGTAGCGACGAGTTCTCGGGGGAGCAGTACTTC.

The rearrangement uses TRBV6-1 and TRBJ2-7; TRBD1 might be the D (5 bases). Trimming removed 3 bases from V and 2 bases from J, with 8 bases in between. CDR1 is MNHNS, CDR2 SASEGT, per germline. This CDR3 spans 13 amino acids. CDR3 region: CASSDRATYEQYF. The CDR3, as DNA: TGTGCCAGCAGTGACAGGGCAACCTACGAGCAGTACTTC.

The rearrangement joins TRBV18 to TRBJ1-5; no clear D gene. Trimming took off 3 bases at V and 2 bases at J, with 11 bases between the two ends. This CDR3 has 15 residues. Germline assignment: CDR1 KGHSH and CDR2 LQKENI. For the CDR3, the DNA is TGTGCCAGCTCACCTTCGGGAGATGGCAATCAGCCCCAGCATTTT. It encodes CASSPSGDGNQPQHF. Based on the CDR3 plus reference TRBV18 and TRBJ1-5, the full variable domain is NAGVMQNPRHLVRRRGQEARLRCSPMKGHSHVYWYRQLPEEGLKFMVYLQKENIIDESGMPKERFSAEFPKEGPSILRIQQVVRGDSAAYFCASSPSGDGNQPQHFGDGTRLSIL.

By proportion, this clone is medium-sized. The chain has TRBV5-1 and TRBJ1-2; TRBD1 matches at 9 bases. This CDR3 is 15 amino acids long. The germline CDR1 and CDR2 sequences are SGHRS and YFSETQ. The trim removed 2 bases at V and 0 bases at J, leaving 2 bases unmatched. Here the CDR3 reads CASSLTGGANYGYTF. The CDR3 DNA reads as TGCGCCAGCAGCTTAACAGGGGGCGCTAACTATGGCTACACCTTC.

This clone was observed once. The chain carries TRBV7-2 and TRBJ1-1, with TRBD1 matching 8 bases. Per germline, CDR1 SGHTA and CDR2 FQGNSA. V shed 1 base and J 0 bases; nucleotides not matched to a gene: 7. This CDR3 has 17 amino acids. The CDR3, as DNA: TGTGCCAGCAGCTTAGAATGGGACAGGTTCATGAACACTGAAGCTTTCTTT. This gives the protein CASSLEWDRFMNTEAFF.

The V gene is TRBV4-1, the J gene TRBJ2-4; 9 bases fit TRBD1. The trim removed 2 bases at V and 8 bases at J, leaving 13 bases unmatched. From germline, CDR1 is MGHRA and CDR2 YSYEKL. CDR3 length equals 17 residues. Here the CDR3 DNA reads TGCGCCAGCAGCCAAACATACCGGGACAGGGCAGGGGACATTCAGTACTTC. Protein sequence: CASSQTYRDRAGDIQYF.

The rearrangement links TRBV19 to TRBJ1-5; D might be TRBD1 (6 bases). Trimming took 3 bases from V and 5 from J, leaving 11 bases between them. The V gene's germline CDR1 is LNHDA and CDR2 SQIVND (reference sequence). The CDR3 totals 14 residues. The DNA of the CDR3 is TGTGCCAGTAGTATGGACAGACTCTATCAGCCCCAGCATTTT. Translated, it gives CASSMDRLYQPQHF. Full variable domain (missing parts from reference TRBV19 and TRBJ1-5): DGGITQSPKYLFRKEGQNVTLSCEQNLNHDAMYWYRQDPGQGLRLIYYSQIVNDFQKGDIAEGYSVSREKKESFPLTVTSAQKNPTAFYLCASSMDRLYQPQHFGDGTRLSIL.

This chain links TRBV7-9 with TRBJ1-1; 10 bases line up with TRBD1. Losses at the gene ends were 5 bases for V and 0 bases for J; bases not matched to a gene: 3. The CDR3 loop spans 15 amino acids. The germline V gene encodes CDR1 SEHNR and CDR2 FQNEAQ (reference sequence). For the CDR3, the DNA is TGTGCCAGCAGCCATGGACAGGGGGTGAACACTGAAGCTTTCTTT. The encoded protein is CASSHGQGVNTEAFF.

The chain recombines TRBV5-1 with TRBJ1-1; no definite D call. Germline CDR1 and CDR2: SGHRS and YFSETQ. V was clipped by 5 bases and J by 8 bases, with 22 bases between them. The CDR3 has 15 residues. The CDR3 coding sequence is TGCGCCAGCAGTCCGTACCCCGCCAGACCGCTCGAAGCTTTCTTT. Translation gives CASSPYPARPLEAFF.

V is TRBV7-8 and J is TRBJ2-5; TRBD2 matches 8 bases. CDR1 is SGHVS, CDR2 FQNEAQ, per germline. The CDR3 is 18 residues long. Trimming cost V 4 bases and J 5 bases; bases outside gene matches: 18. CDR3 loop: CASSSLRGAGEGGETQYF. In DNA, the CDR3 is TGTGCCAGCAGCTCCCTCAGGGGAGCGGGAGAGGGAGGGGAGACCCAGTACTTC.